The clone carrying this T cell receptor (beta chain) came up once. The data were taken from a study of blood T cell repertoires in COVID-19. Study in general: Sites across the United States, Italy and Spain contributed samples from acute and convalescent COVID-19. PBMCs, B-cell-depleted T cells, or T cells were the source of the cDNA or gDNA that made up the material.

Data came from immunoSEQ multiplex PCR; TCRdb stores just in-frame clones and leaves some out. Of 200,000 to 250,000 clones in the sample, 82% were seen once. V dropped 4 bases and J dropped 0 bases, with 18 bases sitting between them. There are 16 residues in the CDR3. Germline-derived CDR1 and CDR2 are SQVTM and ANQGSEA. The clonotype comes from a woman at least 80 years old with acute or convalescent COVID-19. The chain employs TRBV29-1 and TRBJ1-1; unclear D gene. Sequences were obtained from peripheral blood. CDR3 in amino acids: CSVGGGGGRMNTEAFF. The CDR3 bases are TGCAGCGTTGGAGGCGGAGGAGGACGGATGAACACTGAAGCTTTCTTT.